This T cell receptor beta chain emerged from a study of blood T cell repertoires in COVID-19. The overall study: From T cells, B-cell-depleted T cells, or PBMCs came the material, which was cDNA or gDNA.

Study members were between roughly 18 and 100 years old and lived in around 24 US regions. CDR1 is MRHNA, CDR2 SNTAGT, per germline. The CDR3 sequence is 17 residues long. The V gene end was trimmed by 0 bases and the J gene end by 4 bases; junction bases not matched to a gene: 7. Authors' analysis steps: Cell counts per sample came from amplifying reference gene primers. Data came from immunoSEQ multiplex PCR; TCRdb stores just in-frame clones and leaves some out. V, J and clone size are taken as reported in that table, and D and trimming were inferred from the DNA itself. Of some 240,000 clones in the sample, approximately 83% were seen once.

The V gene is TRBV6-4, the J gene TRBJ2-7; 12 bases line up with TRBD2. The receptor was isolated from a woman aged 40 to 49 with acute COVID-19. Material: PBMCs or T cells enriched from blood (not recorded which). The CDR3 spells CASSDSRLAGEYYEQYF. The DNA for the CDR3 is TGTGCCAGCAGTGACTCGCGACTAGCGGGAGAATATTACGAGCAGTACTTC.